Following are 2 T cell receptor beta chains from one sample sequenced in a study of blood T cell repertoires in COVID-19. Assay: immunoSEQ multiplex PCR; the TCRdb copy retains only in-frame clones and omits some. Among a few hundred thousand clones listed, about four fifths were seen once. The sequencing input was PBMCs or T cells enriched from blood (not recorded which). Receptors originate from a woman between 50 and 59 years old who had recovered from COVID-19.

The chain employs TRBV4-2 and TRBJ2-7; a weak D match, TRBD2 (7 bases). The V gene's germline CDR1 is LGHNA and CDR2 YNFKEQ. With 2 bases removed from V and 4 bases from J, the gap between germline ends came to 15 bases. The CDR3 has 15 residues. The CDR3 reads CASSQLQGGKYEQYF. The CDR3 DNA reads TGTGCCAGCAGCCAACTACAGGGAGGGAAATACGAGCAGTACTTC.

V usage is TRBV28 and J usage is TRBJ2-5; no definite D call. Germline loops: CDR1 MDHEN, CDR2 SYDVKM. V dropped 4 bases and J dropped 5 bases, with 8 bases sitting between them. The CDR3 has 12 residues. The CDR3 DNA reads as TGTGCCAGCAGTTCCCGCCGGGAGACCCAGTACTTC. Translating gives CASSSRRETQYF.